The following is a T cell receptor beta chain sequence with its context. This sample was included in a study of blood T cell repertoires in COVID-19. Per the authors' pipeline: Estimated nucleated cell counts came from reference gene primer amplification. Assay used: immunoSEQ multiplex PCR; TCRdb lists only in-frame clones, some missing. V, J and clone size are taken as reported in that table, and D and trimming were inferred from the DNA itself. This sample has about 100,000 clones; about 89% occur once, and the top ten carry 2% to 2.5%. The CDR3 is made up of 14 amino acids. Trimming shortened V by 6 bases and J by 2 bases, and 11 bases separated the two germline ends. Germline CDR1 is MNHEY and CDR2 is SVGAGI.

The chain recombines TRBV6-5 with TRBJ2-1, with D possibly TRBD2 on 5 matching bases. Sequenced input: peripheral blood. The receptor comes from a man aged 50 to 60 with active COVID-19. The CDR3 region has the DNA TGTGCCAGCAGGGAGGTTAGCCCCTACAATGAGCAGTTCTTC. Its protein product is CASREVSPYNEQFF.